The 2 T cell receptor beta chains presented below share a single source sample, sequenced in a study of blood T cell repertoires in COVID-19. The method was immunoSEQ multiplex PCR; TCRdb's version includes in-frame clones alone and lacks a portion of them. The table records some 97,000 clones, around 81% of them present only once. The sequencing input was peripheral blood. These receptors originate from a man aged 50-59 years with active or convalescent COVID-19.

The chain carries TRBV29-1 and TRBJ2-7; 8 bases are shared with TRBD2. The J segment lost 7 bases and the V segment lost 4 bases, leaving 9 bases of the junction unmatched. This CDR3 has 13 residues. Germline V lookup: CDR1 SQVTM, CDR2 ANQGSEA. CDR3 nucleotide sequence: TGCAGCGTTGCTGGGGCGGGAGGCCTGGAGCAGTACTTC. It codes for CSVAGAGGLEQYF.

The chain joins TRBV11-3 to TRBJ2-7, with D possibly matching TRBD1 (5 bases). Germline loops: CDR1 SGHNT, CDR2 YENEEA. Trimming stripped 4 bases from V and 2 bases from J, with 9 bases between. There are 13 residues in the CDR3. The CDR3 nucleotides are TGTGCCAGCAGCTCGCAGGGAACCTACGAGCAGTACTTC. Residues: CASSSQGTYEQYF.